This passage covers 9 T cell receptor beta chains from one sample sequenced in a study of cytomegalovirus exposure and HLA in healthy donors. Amplification used 60 Vbeta primers and 13 Jbeta primers. The data were produced by immunoSEQ multiplex PCR, yet TCRdb's version contains in-frame clones alone and is incomplete. This repertoire shows 100,000 to 120,000 clones, approximately 86% found once; its top ten account for 1.5% to 2%. The sample consisted of PBMCs. Receptor source: a man in his forties in good health and CMV-seronegative.

This chain joins TRBV2 and TRBJ1-1, with TRBD1 identical over 8 bases. There are 15 residues in the CDR3. Per germline, CDR1 SNHLY and CDR2 FYNNEI. Trimming took 6 bases from V and 4 from J; bases not matched to a gene: 10. The CDR3 loop reads CASRPKDRVGTEAFF. The CDR3 DNA reads as TGTGCCAGCAGACCCAAGGACAGGGTAGGCACTGAAGCTTTCTTT.

The gene calls are TRBV6-5 and TRBJ1-1; D remains unclear. This CDR3 comprises 15 residues. The V end lost 0 bases, the J end lost 6 bases, and 14 bases lay between the germline ends. Germline values: CDR1 MNHEY, CDR2 SVGAGI. CDR3 DNA: TGTGCCAGCAGTTACTCCCTGACGGGTGTGGCTGAAGCTTTCTTT. Its protein product is CASSYSLTGVAEAFF.

The table lists this clone with a few counts. The chain couples TRBV25-1 to TRBJ1-1; D is unclear. CDR1 is MGHDK, CDR2 SYGVNS, per germline. This CDR3 is 15 amino acids long. V lost 5 bases and J lost 0, with 13 bases in between. DNA of the CDR3: TGTGCCAGCAGTTTTTCGACACACATGAACACTGAAGCTTTCTTT. Translating gives CASSFSTHMNTEAFF.

This clone was observed a handful of times. The gene calls are TRBV6-5 and TRBJ1-1; D call uncertain. Deletions cut 6 bases from V and 3 bases from J, with 5 bases between. The CDR3 is 11 residues long. The V gene's germline CDR1 is MNHEY and CDR2 SVGAGI. DNA for the CDR3: TGTGCCAGCAGGAGGCACACTGAAGCTTTCTTT. This translates into CASRRHTEAFF.

The chain recombines TRBV6-1 with TRBJ1-1, with a possible D match to TRBD1 (5 bases). CDR1 and CDR2 from the germline V gene are MNHNS and SASEGT. V gave up 10 bases and J gave up 4 bases, with 16 bases separating them. The CDR3 is made up of 13 amino acids. The CDR3 is CAIINQGGTEAFF. The CDR3 DNA sequence: TGTGCCATTATTAACCAGGGAGGCACTGAAGCTTTCTTT.

The J gene is TRBJ2-7, the V gene TRBV2; TRBD2 aligns across 7 bases. V lost 6 bases to trimming and J lost 5 bases; unmatched junction nucleotides: 13. The CDR3 covers 15 residues. CDR1 is SNHLY, CDR2 FYNNEI, per germline. The CDR3 region has the DNA TGTGCCAGCAGGAGGAACCTTGGGGGGGTCAACGAGCAGTACTTC. Translation gives CASRRNLGGVNEQYF.

CDR3 in amino acids: CASSLEGARSPLHF. DNA for the CDR3: TGCGCCAGCAGCTTGGAGGGGGCCAGGTCACCCCTCCACTTT. The rearrangement links TRBV5-1 to TRBJ1-6, with 7 bases aligning to TRBD1. The CDR3 runs 14 residues. V shed 0 bases and J 10 bases; nucleotides not matched to a gene: 4. In germline, CDR1 is SGHRS, CDR2 YFSETQ.

V gene TRBV2 combines with J gene TRBJ1-1, with D possibly TRBD1 on 5 matching bases. V lost 6 bases, J lost 0 bases, and 11 bases lay in between. The CDR3 is 14 residues long. Germline V gene sequence: CDR1 SNHLY, CDR2 FYNNEI. The CDR3 DNA sequence: TGTGCCAGCAGCCTAGGACACTTGAACACTGAAGCTTTCTTT. It encodes CASSLGHLNTEAFF.

V and J are TRBV30 and TRBJ2-3; D is possibly TRBD1 (6 bases). Trimming shortened V by 3 bases and J by 3 bases, and 19 bases separated the two germline ends. Germline lookup yields CDR1 GTSNPN and CDR2 SVGIG (reference sequence). The CDR3 length is 16 residues. The CDR3 nucleotides are TGTGCCTGGAGAGGATTTCCAGGGGTAGGGACAGATACGCAGTATTTT. Translation gives CAWRGFPGVGTDTQYF.